The following is a T cell receptor (beta chain) sequence with its context. Its specific antigen is unknown. No quality values exist for individual bases; no much larger clone is one base distant. V drops 1 base and J drops 5 bases, leaving 10 bases in between. Measured from the cysteine to the phenylalanine, the CDR3 is 15 residues long. The kept DNA is CDR3 alone, 45 bases in frame from the first base. Sequences SGHKS (CDR1) and YYEKEE (CDR2) are obtained from the germline V gene (reference sequence). Sequencing was carried out with an Illumina HiSeq 2500. Quantitative 5'-RACE with molecular barcodes was the method used to prepare the TCR beta libraries. In the source study's methods: A new computational method, built on a probabilistic model of VDJ rearrangement, was used to identify disease-linked TCR variants. TCRdb ran its own pipeline on the public reads, namely fastp trimming at Q25 and MiXCR clone calling, and kept in-frame beta chains. Entries that share a CDR3 protein sequence are merged under the most common genes and DNA. The V and J calls and clone size come from TCRdb's table, not from the authors' own analysis. The table for this sample lists roughly 470,000 distinct CDR3 sequences; roughly 26% of them were counted only once. The ten largest account for roughly 0.8% of the sample.

This sample was taken from a study of CD8 T cells in ankylosing spondylitis (dated by TCRdb to about 2017). Turning to the overall study: The study profiled T cell receptor beta repertoires in healthy donors and ankylosing spondylitis patients to find disease-linked TCR variants. Samples of peripheral blood were taken, and for ankylosing spondylitis patients, synovial fluid was collected as well. The full study cohort was made up of under 30 ankylosing spondylitis patients and roughly 98 healthy donors. The full study reports these points: In peripheral blood, the disease-linked clones were found at relatively low frequencies and had a CD8+ phenotype. According to the report, matched synovial fluid samples from ankylosing spondylitis patients were significantly enriched for the disease-linked clones. Some motif variants had previously been reported in the synovial fluid and blood of reactive arthritis patients, which suggests shared mechanisms of disease initiation. Blood from ankylosing spondylitis patients appeared to be characterized by a TCR beta motif made up of 8 or 9 highly homologous amino acid variants.

The sequenced sample was blood, either unsorted or a sorted T cell fraction (not recorded which). This receptor was identified in a male donor with ankylosing spondylitis. The V and J segments used are TRBV5-5 and TRBJ1-6; the D gene is perhaps TRBD1, from 5 matching bases. CDR3 sequence: CASSLTGGDNSPLHF. The DNA is as follows: TGTGCCAGCAGCTTGACGGGGGGAGATAATTCACCCCTCCACTTT.